This entry lists 24 T cell receptor beta chains sequenced from one sample in a study of blood T cell repertoires in COVID-19. Some clones are missing from TCRdb's copy, which holds only in-frame ones; the method was immunoSEQ multiplex PCR. The data show approximately 300,000 clones, 85% to 90% seen once. Sequencing was done on a sample of peripheral blood. These receptors all stem from a man aged 35 to 55 with acute or convalescent COVID-19.

The rearrangement joins TRBV3-1 (or the pseudogene TRBV3-2) to TRBJ1-5; D gene ambiguous. Looked up from germline, CDR1 is LGHDT and CDR2 is YNNKEL (reference sequence). V lost 1 base to trimming and J lost 4 bases, with 8 bases between them. The CDR3 totals 14 residues. CDR3 nucleotides: TGTGCCAGCAGCCAAGGTCAAGAGAATCAGCCCCAGCATTTT. As protein: CASSQGQENQPQHF.

The chain employs TRBV2 and TRBJ2-3; the match to TRBD2 covers 7 bases. The J segment lost 4 bases and the V segment lost 5 bases, leaving 9 bases of the junction unmatched. Germline CDR1 is SNHLY and CDR2 is FYNNEI. The CDR3 spans 15 residues. Here the CDR3 DNA reads TGTGCCAGCAGTAAGCGGGGCACCTCGGCAGATACGCAGTATTTT. The encoded protein is CASSKRGTSADTQYF.

The chain recombines TRBV29-1 with TRBJ1-1, with 7 nucleotides matching TRBD1. With 4 bases clipped from V and 5 bases from J, the junction kept 7 bases outside the gene matches. Germline CDR1 is SQVTM and CDR2 is ANQGSEA. This CDR3 region has 13 residues. The CDR3 region has the DNA TGCAGCGTTGTGGAAGGGGGCCGTACTGAAGCTTTCTTT. It translates to CSVVEGGRTEAFF.

The CDR3 DNA is TGCGCCAGCAGCGAAGGGACAGGAAACTATGGCTACACCTTC. Residues: CASSEGTGNYGYTF. This rearrangement joins TRBV5-1 to TRBJ1-2, with 8 bases lining up with TRBD1. This CDR3 spans 14 amino acids. Looked up from germline, CDR1 is SGHRS and CDR2 is YFSETQ. J gave up 2 bases and V 4 bases, and 4 bases lay outside the gene matches. Together with reference TRBV5-1 and TRBJ1-2, the CDR3 gives the full variable domain: KAGVTQTPRYLIKTRGQQVTLSCSPISGHRSVSWYQQTPGQGLQFLFEYFSETQRNKGNFPGRFSGRQFSNSRSEMNVSTLELGDSALYLCASSEGTGNYGYTFGSGTRLTVV.

This rearrangement joins TRBV3-1 (or the pseudogene TRBV3-2) to TRBJ2-1, with D possibly being TRBD1 (6 bases). The V gene lost 3 bases and the J gene lost 12 bases, with 15 bases spanning the gap. The CDR3 is 13 amino acids. Germline CDR1 reads LGHDT; CDR2 reads YNNKEL (reference sequence). The CDR3 sequence: CASSQRADSLQFF. Here the CDR3 DNA reads TGTGCCAGCAGCCAGAGGGCGGACAGCTTGCAGTTCTTC.

J is TRBJ2-2 and V is TRBV3-1 (or the pseudogene TRBV3-2); 8 nucleotides align to TRBD1. V gave up 2 bases and J gave up 4 bases; unmatched junction bases: 9. CDR1 is LGHDT and CDR2 is YNNKEL in the germline V gene (reference sequence). The CDR3 contains 17 residues. CDR3 residues: CASSQIRGQGATGELFF. The CDR3 nucleotides are TGTGCCAGCAGCCAAATAAGAGGGCAGGGGGCCACCGGGGAGCTGTTTTTT.

The chain has TRBV6-5 and TRBJ2-2; TRBD2 matches 8 bases. The germline CDR1 and CDR2 sequences are MNHEY and SVGAGI. V was pared by 8 bases and J by 1 base, with 6 bases of the junction left unmatched. This CDR3 region has 15 residues. The CDR3 nucleotides read TGTGCCAGCTCCCGCGGGGGGTGGAACACCGGGGAGCTGTTTTTT. It is translated as CASSRGGWNTGELFF.

V and J are TRBV5-4 and TRBJ1-4, with TRBD1 matching 9 bases. Germline CDR1 is SGHNT and CDR2 is YYREEE (reference sequence). Trimming at V came to 4 bases and at J to 4 bases, leaving 5 bases not matched to a gene. The CDR3 loop spans 15 amino acids. The CDR3 is CASSRWGQGNEKLFF. In DNA, the CDR3 is TGTGCCAGCAGCCGGTGGGGACAGGGTAATGAAAAACTGTTTTTT.

This clone was seen just once. The chain recombines TRBV2 with TRBJ1-1; 12 positions match TRBD1. CDR3 length: 13 amino acids. Germline CDR1 SNHLY, CDR2 FYNNEI. The J segment lost 4 bases and the V segment lost 8 bases, leaving 2 bases of the junction unmatched. As DNA, the CDR3 is TGTGCCAGCGGGGGACAGGGGGCCACTGAAGCTTTCTTT. Encoded protein: CASGGQGATEAFF.

The J gene is TRBJ1-1, the V gene TRBV30; D is perhaps TRBD1 (6 bases). This CDR3 has 12 residues. Germline V gives CDR1 GTSNPN, CDR2 SVGIG (reference sequence). V dropped 2 bases and J dropped 5 bases, with 9 bases sitting between them. This CDR3 is CAWSSDRTEAFF. CDR3 DNA sequence: TGTGCCTGGAGTTCGGACAGAACTGAAGCTTTCTTT.

The sample holds one count of this clone. This chain joins TRBV28 and TRBJ1-5; D remains ambiguous. Trimming stripped 7 bases from V and 7 bases from J, with 17 bases between. This CDR3 has 14 residues. Germline-derived CDR1 and CDR2 are MDHEN and SYDVKM. The CDR3 here is CASNSRGRRQPQHF. The DNA for the CDR3 is TGTGCCAGCAACTCACGGGGTCGACGCCAGCCCCAGCATTTT.

V is TRBV30 and J is TRBJ2-6; TRBD1 aligns across 7 bases. The junction had 3 bases not matched to a gene; V was cut back by 4 bases and J by 3 bases. The germline V gene has CDR1 GTSNPN and CDR2 SVGIG (reference sequence). This CDR3 contains 14 residues. The CDR3 spells CAWKGGYGANVLTF. The CDR3 DNA reads as TGTGCCTGGAAAGGGGGCTATGGGGCCAACGTCCTGACTTTC.

This clone was detected once. This chain links TRBV5-1 with TRBJ2-1, with D perhaps matching TRBD1 (5 bases). The length of the CDR3 is 14 residues. Germline V gene data show CDR1 as SGHRS and CDR2 as YFSETQ. V dropped 7 bases and J dropped 3 bases, with 14 bases sitting between them. The CDR3 is CASGEPDSYNEQFF. Here the CDR3 DNA reads TGCGCCAGCGGCGAGCCCGACAGCTACAATGAGCAGTTCTTC.

V usage is TRBV15 and J usage is TRBJ1-5; D unresolved. Trimming left V 6 bases short and J 6 bases short, with 12 bases between. Germline lookup yields CDR1 LNHNV and CDR2 YYDKDF (reference sequence). The CDR3 consists of 13 residues. CDR3: CATSNPGSQPQHF. DNA for the CDR3: TGTGCCACCAGTAATCCGGGGAGTCAGCCCCAGCATTTT.

The genes are TRBV4-2 and TRBJ1-4; D may be TRBD1 (5 bases). This CDR3 has 14 residues. V shed 1 base and J shed 8 bases, with 11 bases lying between them. The germline V gene encodes CDR1 LGHNA and CDR2 YNFKEQ. The CDR3 spells CASSQGQGGEKLFF. DNA for the CDR3: TGTGCCAGCAGCCAAGGGCAGGGTGGAGAAAAACTGTTTTTT.

V is TRBV20-1 and J is TRBJ2-2; 10 bases are a match to TRBD2. Germline-derived CDR1 and CDR2 are DFQATT and SNEGSKA (reference sequence). V was pared by 3 bases and J by 5 bases, with 6 bases of the junction left unmatched. There are 15 residues in the CDR3. CDR3 nucleotides: TGCAGTGCTAGTCCGGCTAGCGGGGGAACCGGGGAGCTGTTTTTT. Amino acid sequence: CSASPASGGTGELFF.

V gene TRBV24-1 combines with J gene TRBJ2-2, with D possibly matching TRBD2 (6 bases). CDR3 size: 14 residues. V lost 5 bases, J lost 6 bases, and 12 bases lay in between. Germline V CDR1 and CDR2: KGHDR, SFDVKD. CDR3 residues: CATSAASGSGELFF. The DNA of the CDR3 is TGTGCCACCAGTGCCGCGAGCGGGTCCGGGGAGCTGTTTTTT.

The chain is built from TRBV6-4 and TRBJ1-6; D gene uncertain. The CDR3 length is 12 residues. The V and J ends lost 7 bases and 11 bases respectively, with 12 bases between them. Germline V gene data show CDR1 as MRHNA and CDR2 as SNTAGT. CDR3 bases: TGTGCCAGCAAAGTCCCTCGGGCACCCCTCCACTTT. It encodes CASKVPRAPLHF.

V gene TRBV24-1 combines with J gene TRBJ2-1; perhaps TRBD2 as D (5 bases). CDR3 length equals 14 residues. V gave up 2 bases and J gave up 6 bases, with 10 bases separating them. CDR1 is KGHDR and CDR2 is SFDVKD in the germline V gene. The chain's CDR3 is CATSDSLAGNEQFF. In DNA, the CDR3 is TGTGCCACCAGTGATTCCCTAGCCGGCAATGAGCAGTTCTTC.

The chain recombines TRBV3-1 (or the pseudogene TRBV3-2) with TRBJ2-6, with D possibly TRBD2 on 6 matching bases. Trimming stripped 6 bases from V and 3 bases from J, with 12 bases between. This CDR3 spans 15 amino acids. CDR1 and CDR2 (germline): LGHDT, YNNKEL (reference sequence). CDR3 sequence: CASSQRGIGANVLTF. DNA for the CDR3: TGTGCCAGCAGTCAGCGCGGGATTGGGGCCAACGTCCTGACTTTC.

V usage is TRBV27 and J usage is TRBJ2-2, with 7 bases that match TRBD2. The CDR3 is 17 amino acids. The V gene's germline CDR1 is MNHEY and CDR2 SMNVEV (reference sequence). V trimming: 5 bases; J trimming: 4 bases; junction bases outside the gene matches: 13. CDR3 residues: CASSLPTGRGGTGELFF. CDR3 nucleotides: TGTGCCAGCAGTCTACCTACGGGGAGGGGAGGCACCGGGGAGCTGTTTTTT.

This chain uses TRBV19 with TRBJ2-2; TRBD2 might be the D (5 bases). Trimming took off 7 bases at V and 8 bases at J, with 17 bases between the two ends. The CDR3 spans 14 residues. In germline, CDR1 is LNHDA, CDR2 SQIVND (reference sequence). CDR3 nucleotide sequence: TGTGCCAGTAAAGACACCTGGGAGAGAGGGGAGCTGTTTTTT. This sequence encodes CASKDTWERGELFF.

This clone has more than one count but fewer than ten. The chain links TRBV2 to TRBJ1-6; D is unclear. The CDR3 contains 12 residues. V lost 3 bases to trimming and J lost 9 bases, with 6 bases between them. Per germline, CDR1 SNHLY and CDR2 FYNNEI. The CDR3 here is CASSDSSSPLHF. The CDR3, as DNA: TGTGCCAGCAGTGATTCGAGTTCACCCCTCCACTTT. The variable domain in full, with the rest retrieved from reference TRBV2 and TRBJ1-6, is EPEVTQTPSHQVTQMGQEVILRCVPISNHLYFYWYRQILGQKVEFLVSFYNNEISEKSEIFDDQFSVERPDGSNFTLKIRSTKLEDSAMYFCASSDSSSPLHFGNGTRLTVT.

The chain couples TRBV5-4 to TRBJ1-2; D is ambiguous. V lost 4 bases, J lost 2 bases, and 12 bases lay in between. CDR3 length equals 14 residues. Germline-derived CDR1 and CDR2 are SGHNT and YYREEE (reference sequence). CDR3 sequence reads: CASSPGYANYGYTF. The CDR3 region has the DNA TGTGCCAGCAGCCCAGGATATGCCAACTATGGCTACACCTTC. Based on the CDR3 plus reference TRBV5-4 and TRBJ1-2, the full variable domain is ETGVTQSPTHLIKTRGQQVTLRCSSQSGHNTVSWYQQALGQGPQFIFQYYREEENGRGNFPPRFSGLQFPNYSSELNVNALELDDSALYLCASSPGYANYGYTFGSGTRLTVV.